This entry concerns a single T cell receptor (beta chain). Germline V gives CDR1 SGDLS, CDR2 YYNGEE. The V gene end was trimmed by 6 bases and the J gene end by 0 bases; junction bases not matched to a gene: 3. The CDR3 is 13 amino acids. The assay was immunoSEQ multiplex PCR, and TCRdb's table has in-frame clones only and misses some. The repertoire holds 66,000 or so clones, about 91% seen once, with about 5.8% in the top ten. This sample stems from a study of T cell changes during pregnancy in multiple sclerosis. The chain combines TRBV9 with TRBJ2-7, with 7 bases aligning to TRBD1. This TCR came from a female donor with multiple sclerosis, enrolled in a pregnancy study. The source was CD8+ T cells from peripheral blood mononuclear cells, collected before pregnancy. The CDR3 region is CASTGTDSYEQYF. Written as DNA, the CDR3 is TGTGCCAGCACCGGGACAGACTCCTACGAGCAGTACTTC. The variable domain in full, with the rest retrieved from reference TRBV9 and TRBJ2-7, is DSGVTQTPKHLITATGQRVTLRCSPRSGDLSVYWYQQSLDQGLQFLIQYYNGEERAKGNILERFSAQQFPDLHSELNLSSLELGDSALYFCASTGTDSYEQYFGPGTRLTVT.